This T cell receptor beta chain is drawn from a study of T-cell reconstitution after alpha-beta-depleted transplantation in children. TCRbeta library preparation incorporated unique molecular identifiers. A single record per CDR3 protein comes from TCRdb applying MiXCR to the PCR reads. Of fewer than 550,000 distinct CDR3 sequences detected, around 15% appear once; the ten largest clones hold roughly 27%. Study conclusions and caveats: Fresh T-cell production supplied most of the T-cell counts and diversity seen one year after transplant.

The length of the CDR3 is 18 residues. J gave up 4 bases and V 5 bases, and 11 bases lay outside the gene matches. Germline V gene lookup returns CDR1 WSHSY and CDR2 SAAADI. On this clonotype itself: Its target is unknown.

This chain uses TRBV10-2 with TRBJ2-3; the match to TRBD2 covers 14 bases. This sequence was found in a boy under two years old who had a stem cell transplant for Wiskott-Aldrich syndrome, so the T cells may come from the graft donor. Source: PBMCs, mostly from graft donor cells, taken 360 days after TCRalphabeta/CD19-depleted stem cell transplant. The CDR3 DNA reads as TGCGCCAGCAGTCCCAGACTAGCGGGGGGGCCGCGGGCAGATACGCAGTATTTT. This translates into CASSPRLAGGPRADTQYF.